This T cell receptor beta chain was identified in a study of early T cells in non-severe SARS-CoV-2 infection. Each cDNA molecule carried a unique molecular identifier. MiXCR, run by TCRdb on the 5' RACE reads, gives a single entry per CDR3 protein. The repertoire consists of about 68,000 distinct CDR3 sequences, with more than 9% occurring once and the leading ten covering about 1.7%. V was pared by 0 bases and J by 6 bases, with 14 bases between. This CDR3 is 15 amino acids long. Germline V gives CDR1 MNHEY, CDR2 SVGAGI. This clonotype occurred many times. The J gene is TRBJ1-2, the V gene TRBV6-5; D perhaps matches TRBD1 (6 bases). The sample consisted of whole blood. This sequence was found in an adult who was a healthcare worker with PCR-confirmed SARS-CoV-2 infection or an uninfected control (not recorded which). The CDR3 protein is CASSYSIGGRDGYTF. CDR3 DNA: TGTGCCAGCAGTTACTCGATTGGGGGCAGGGATGGCTACACCTTC.